This entry is about one TCR beta chain. Genomic DNA belonging to each subset was distributed in equal measure over several immunoSEQ plates. Data came from immunoSEQ multiplex PCR; TCRdb stores just in-frame clones and leaves some out. The sample carries fewer than 700,000 clones, about 95% recorded once. These data are taken from a study of shared clonotypes between healthy human individuals. About the study: Three CD4 naive, three CD4 memory, two CD8 naive and one CD8 memory plate were used per donor.

V lost 0 bases and J 7 bases, leaving 3 bases between the germline ends. The CDR3 is 11 amino acids. The germline gives CDR1 PRHDT, CDR2 FYEKMQ (reference sequence). Naive CD8 cells comprised CD45RO-negative, CCR7-positively selected cells, excluding terminally differentiated effector memory CD45RA+ cells. This receptor was identified in a woman in her 30s in good health. The specimen sequenced was naive CD8+ T cells sorted from blood. The rearrangement uses TRBV13 and TRBJ1-2; the D is unclear. CDR3 bases: TGTGCCAGCAGCTTAGGCCCTGGCTACACCTTC. Amino acids: CASSLGPGYTF.